The text below deals with one T cell receptor (beta chain). This entry belongs to a study of CD8 T cells in ankylosing spondylitis. The V and J ends lost 3 bases and 5 bases respectively, with 26 bases between them. The germline CDR1 and CDR2 sequences are GTSNPN and SVGIG (reference sequence). This CDR3 is built from 17 residues. MiXCR, applied by TCRdb to the 5' RACE reads, yields one record per CDR3 protein. The repertoire holds around 130,000 distinct CDR3 sequences, around 9.7% seen once, with 2.5% to 3.5% in the top ten. This clonotype was obtained from a male donor with ankylosing spondylitis or in good health (not recorded which). The sequenced sample consisted of blood, either unsorted or a sorted T cell fraction (not recorded which). The rearrangement joins TRBV30 to TRBJ2-7; D unresolved. In DNA, the CDR3 is TGTGCCTGGAGCAACATTAGCCCCGGCCAGACCTGGGACGAGCAGTACTTC. This gives the protein CAWSNISPGQTWDEQYF.